The 6 T cell receptor beta chains listed next were all sequenced from one sample in a study of T cells in Graves' hyperthyroidism and ophthalmopathy. Amplified regions were TCR beta CDR3 sequences from RNA transcripts. Using the HTBI primer set, a first-round RT-PCR was run on the TCR CDR3. Via MiXCR, TCRdb re-called the multiplex PCR reads, giving one row per CDR3 protein. The sample holds approximately 300,000 distinct CDR3 sequences, approximately 18% seen once. Sequencing used blood. The origin of the receptors is a man in his fifties with Graves' ophthalmopathy.

This chain connects TRBV5-1 to TRBJ2-1, with a tentative D call TRBD2 (6 bases). Trimming took off 3 bases at V and 0 bases at J, with 13 bases between the two ends. There are 16 residues in the CDR3. The germline CDR1 and CDR2 sequences are SGHRS and YFSETQ. The CDR3 spells CASSSKAGVSYNEQFF. The CDR3 DNA sequence: TGCGCCAGCAGCTCGAAAGCGGGCGTCTCCTACAATGAGCAGTTCTTC.

The J gene is TRBJ2-2, the V gene TRBV7-3; TRBD2 agrees at 7 bases. CDR3 length: 13 residues. Losses at the gene ends were 6 bases for V and 4 bases for J; bases not matched to a gene: 2. Germline CDR1 SGHTA, CDR2 FQGTGA. The CDR3 coding sequence is TGTGCCAGCAGGGGAGGGGCCACCGGGGAGCTGTTTTTT. Residues: CASRGGATGELFF.

In this sample, this clonotype turned up a few times. This sequence joins TRBV24-1 and TRBJ1-5; D is ambiguous. The germline V and J ends were trimmed by 5 bases and 6 bases, with 7 bases remaining between them. This CDR3 has 12 amino acids. Germline V gene data show CDR1 as KGHDR and CDR2 as SFDVKD. In DNA form, the CDR3 reads TGTGCCACCAGTGCCCCGGGTCAGCCCCAGCATTTT. Amino acids: CATSAPGQPQHF.

This clonotype was seen ten or more times. V is TRBV7-8 and J is TRBJ2-7; D may be TRBD1 (5 bases). Germline assignment: CDR1 SGHVS and CDR2 FQNEAQ. V lost 5 bases and J 2 bases, leaving 10 bases between the germline ends. The CDR3 is 13 residues long. In nucleotides, the CDR3 is TGTGCCAGCAGCAACGGACAAGCCTACGAGCAGTACTTC. Its translation: CASSNGQAYEQYF.

In this sample, this clonotype turned up a few times. V and J are TRBV7-9 and TRBJ2-7, with D possibly TRBD2 on 5 matching bases. CDR3 length: 18 amino acids. From germline, CDR1 is SEHNR and CDR2 FQNEAQ (reference sequence). V lost 8 bases, J lost 2 bases, and 28 bases lay in between. For the CDR3, the DNA is TGTGCCAGCTTTGCCTCGACTGCCGCCTCCGACGGGACCTACGAGCAGTACTTC. Its protein product is CASFASTAASDGTYEQYF. The full variable domain, with the rest looked up from reference TRBV7-9 and TRBJ2-7, is DTGVSQNPRHKITKRGQNVTFRCDPISEHNRLYWYRQTLGQGPEFLTYFQNEAQLEKSRLLSDRFSAERPKGSFSTLEIQRTEQGDSAMYLCASFASTAASDGTYEQYFGPGTRLTVT.

The CDR3 spells CASSLSPGGQTEAFF. DNA of the CDR3: TGTGCCAGCAGCTTGAGCCCAGGGGGCCAGACTGAAGCTTTCTTT. The V call is TRBV7-8, the J call TRBJ1-1; 8 bases fit TRBD1. The CDR3 extends over 15 amino acids. V gave up 3 bases and J gave up 5 bases; unmatched junction bases: 8. The germline V gene has CDR1 SGHVS and CDR2 FQNEAQ. Drawing the rest from reference TRBV7-8 and TRBJ1-1, the complete variable domain is GAGVSQSPRYKVAKRGQDVALRCDPISGHVSLFWYQQALGQGPEFLTYFQNEAQLDKSGLPSDRFFAERPEGSVSTLKIQRTQQEDSAVYLCASSLSPGGQTEAFFGQGTRLTVV.